The present T cell receptor (beta chain) was sequenced within a study of identical twins. With template switching, a universal primer site was added, and the cDNA carried unique molecular identifiers. TCRdb re-analysed the 5' RACE reads in MiXCR, keeping a single row per CDR3 protein. The repertoire includes about 890,000 distinct CDR3 sequences, 12% of them detected once, and 1.5% to 2% sits in the top ten. This CDR3 is 13 amino acids long. The J segment lost 4 bases and the V segment lost 6 bases, leaving 3 bases of the junction unmatched. These data were likewise used in another study, on yellow fever vaccine responses in identical twins.

The receptor's source is a woman younger than 30 in good health. Sequencing was performed on PBMCs. This chain joins TRBV12-3 or TRBV12-4 and TRBJ2-5; 9 bases agree with TRBD1. In nucleotides, the CDR3 is TGTGCCAGCAGGGACAGGGGTCTAGAGACCCAGTACTTC. This codes for CASRDRGLETQYF.